This TCR beta chain stems from a study of T cell responses to AZD1222 COVID-19 vaccine. Assay: immunoSEQ multiplex PCR; the TCRdb copy retains only in-frame clones and omits some. The table shows approximately 150,000 clones, with under 95% occurring only once. After removal of 5 bases from V and 10 bases from J, the junction contained 9 bases not matched to a gene. The CDR3 has 14 amino acids. Germline V gives CDR1 LNHDA, CDR2 SQIVND (reference sequence). The sequencing used peripheral blood, collected 28 days after the second AZD1222 dose. This clonotype was obtained from an adult who received the AZD1222 COVID-19 vaccine. V usage is TRBV19 and J usage is TRBJ1-4; 8 positions match TRBD1. For the CDR3, the DNA is TGTGCCAGTAGTCGGGCAGGGGGCGTCTCAAAACTGTTTTTT. This codes for CASSRAGGVSKLFF.